The 28 T cell receptor beta chains given below trace back to one sample, sequenced in a study of cytomegalovirus exposure and HLA in healthy donors. A multiplex PCR was run with 60 Vbeta primers and 13 Jbeta primers. Data came from immunoSEQ multiplex PCR; TCRdb stores just in-frame clones and leaves some out. The repertoire table contains 150,000 or so clones. Sequenced sample: PBMCs. The receptors stem from a man aged 25 to 40 in good health and CMV-seronegative.

V and J are TRBV2 and TRBJ1-2; 7 positions match TRBD1. The CDR3 has 13 amino acids. Germline CDR1 is SNHLY and CDR2 is FYNNEI. The J segment lost 6 bases and the V segment lost 5 bases, leaving 6 bases of the junction unmatched. This CDR3 is CASSPDRADGYTF. The DNA for the CDR3 is TGTGCCAGCAGTCCAGACAGGGCAGATGGCTACACCTTC.

This chain joins TRBV18 and TRBJ2-3; D may be TRBD2 (6 bases). Looked up from germline, CDR1 is KGHSH and CDR2 is LQKENI. The CDR3 sequence is 15 residues long. The ends were cut back, 5 bases at V and 1 base at J, with 13 bases in the middle. Written as DNA, the CDR3 is TGTGCCAGCTCAGCCACTAGGGAGGGCACAGATACGCAGTATTTT. The encoded protein is CASSATREGTDTQYF. Looking up the rest from reference TRBV18 and TRBJ2-3 gives the full variable domain: NAGVMQNPRHLVRRRGQEARLRCSPMKGHSHVYWYRQLPEEGLKFMVYLQKENIIDESGMPKERFSAEFPKEGPSILRIQQVVRGDSAAYFCASSATREGTDTQYFGPGTRLTVL.

The chain couples TRBV11-2 to TRBJ2-7, with a possible D match to TRBD2 (5 bases). Trimming cost V 1 base and J 2 bases, with 18 bases left between them. The germline CDR1 and CDR2 sequences are SGHAT and FQNNGV. The length of the CDR3 is 17 residues. The CDR3 is CASSLAISAHRPYEQYF. The CDR3 coding sequence is TGTGCCAGCAGCTTAGCCATTAGCGCCCACCGACCCTACGAGCAGTACTTC.

The V call is TRBV18, the J call TRBJ2-5; D is possibly TRBD2 (7 bases). The DNA end is a closer match to TRBJ2-7, so the J assignment may be wrong. CDR1 and CDR2 (germline): KGHSH, LQKENI. The CDR3 loop spans 17 amino acids. The CDR3 reads CASSTRNLGGDRYEQYF. The CDR3 coding sequence is TGTGCCAGCTCAACGAGAAACTTAGGGGGGGACCGCTACGAGCAGTACTTC.

The chain is built from TRBV19 and TRBJ1-2; D possibly corresponds to TRBD1 (6 bases). V dropped 4 bases and J dropped 4 bases, with 28 bases sitting between them. The CDR3 sequence is 19 residues long. Per germline, CDR1 LNHDA and CDR2 SQIVND (reference sequence). This CDR3 reads CASSTRGGGVTLLTYGYTF. The CDR3 DNA follows: TGTGCCAGTAGTACTCGAGGGGGGGGAGTTACTCTCCTTACCTATGGCTACACCTTC.

The chain carries TRBV7-9 and TRBJ1-2; 8 nucleotides line up with TRBD1. Germline V gene data show CDR1 as SEHNR and CDR2 as FQNEAQ (reference sequence). This CDR3 contains 17 residues. J gave up 0 bases and V 5 bases, and 11 bases lay outside the gene matches. The CDR3, as DNA: TGTGCCAGCAGCCCGTTAAGGGGGGACAGGACTAACTATGGCTACACCTTC. This translates into CASSPLRGDRTNYGYTF.

The rearrangement joins TRBV4-1 to TRBJ1-1, with D maybe TRBD1 (6 bases). Germline V gene sequence: CDR1 MGHRA, CDR2 YSYEKL. This CDR3 has 16 residues. The V end lost 0 bases, the J end lost 6 bases, and 17 bases lay between the germline ends. In nucleotides, the CDR3 is TGCGCCAGCAGCCAAGATTTGGGTGCGGGGGCCTCTGAAGCTTTCTTT. The encoded protein is CASSQDLGAGASEAFF.

The rearrangement uses TRBV4-1 and TRBJ2-7, with D possibly TRBD2 on 5 matching bases. The germline gives CDR1 MGHRA, CDR2 YSYEKL. This CDR3 is 15 amino acids long. Between the trimmed V and J ends, which lost 3 bases and 2 bases, there was a span of 14 bases. The CDR3 DNA reads TGCGCCAGCAGCCATACTACGGACGGGGCCTACGAGCAGTACTTC. Its translation: CASSHTTDGAYEQYF.

V and J are TRBV5-4 and TRBJ2-7; 7 nucleotides align to TRBD1. There are 16 residues in the CDR3. V lost 0 bases, J lost 3 bases, and 9 bases stayed unmatched. In germline, CDR1 is SGHNT, CDR2 YYREEE (reference sequence). Here the CDR3 reads CASSLGGGTFRYEQYF. The CDR3 DNA reads as TGTGCCAGCAGCTTGGGAGGGGGCACTTTTCGCTACGAGCAGTACTTC. The whole variable domain, filled in from reference TRBV5-4 and TRBJ2-7, reads ETGVTQSPTHLIKTRGQQVTLRCSSQSGHNTVSWYQQALGQGPQFIFQYYREEENGRGNFPPRFSGLQFPNYSSELNVNALELDDSALYLCASSLGGGTFRYEQYFGPGTRLTVT.

The CDR3 protein is CASSFPPIYEQYF. The CDR3 DNA reads as TGTGCCAGCAGCTTTCCCCCAATCTACGAGCAGTACTTC. The V and J genes are TRBV7-2 and TRBJ2-7, with D hard to call. The CDR3 sequence is 13 residues long. Trimming shortened V by 3 bases and J by 3 bases, and 9 bases separated the two germline ends. Germline V lookup: CDR1 SGHTA, CDR2 FQGNSA.

The J gene is TRBJ2-7, the V gene TRBV27; D is perhaps TRBD1 (5 bases). V lost 5 bases and J 3 bases, leaving 29 bases between the germline ends. CDR3 length: 19 amino acids. The germline V gene encodes CDR1 MNHEY and CDR2 SMNVEV (reference sequence). DNA of the CDR3: TGTGCCAGCAGTCATTTAAGGAAGGGTGGCCAGGGCTATATCTACGAGCAGTACTTC. Translated: CASSHLRKGGQGYIYEQYF.

This sequence joins TRBV19 and TRBJ1-5; 10 nucleotides align to TRBD1. Losses at the gene ends were 4 bases for V and 6 bases for J; bases not matched to a gene: 3. The CDR3 sequence is 14 residues long. Looked up from germline, CDR1 is LNHDA and CDR2 is SQIVND (reference sequence). CDR3 region: CASSTGTGVQPQHF. In DNA, the CDR3 is TGTGCCAGTAGTACCGGGACAGGGGTTCAGCCCCAGCATTTT.

The chain joins TRBV11-3 to TRBJ2-7, with D perhaps matching TRBD2 (5 bases). The CDR3 is made up of 13 amino acids. Trimming removed 1 base from V and 5 bases from J, with 9 bases in between. Per the germline V gene, CDR1 is SGHNT and CDR2 is YENEEA. This chain's CDR3 is CASSLAERHEQYF. The CDR3 DNA follows: TGTGCCAGCAGCTTAGCCGAGCGGCACGAGCAGTACTTC.

This chain uses TRBV27 with TRBJ2-1; the match to TRBD2 covers 11 bases. This CDR3 contains 17 residues. Germline V lookup: CDR1 MNHEY, CDR2 SMNVEV (reference sequence). After removal of 5 bases from V and 4 bases from J, the junction contained 10 bases not matched to a gene. In nucleotides, the CDR3 is TGTGCCAGCAGTCACACCCGGACTAGCGGGTTTTACAATGAGCAGTTCTTC. Encoded protein: CASSHTRTSGFYNEQFF.

V usage is TRBV27 and J usage is TRBJ2-7; tentatively, D is TRBD1 (5 bases). In germline, CDR1 is MNHEY, CDR2 SMNVEV (reference sequence). The CDR3 extends over 14 amino acids. V was shortened by 8 bases and J by 1 base, with 15 bases between the two germline ends. This chain's CDR3 is CASARQPISYEQYF. As DNA, the CDR3 is TGTGCCAGCGCCCGACAGCCAATATCCTACGAGCAGTACTTC.

CDR3 loop: CASIEHAAPTGNHGYTF. For the CDR3, the DNA is TGCGCCAGCATCGAACACGCTGCCCCCACAGGGAACCATGGCTACACCTTC. The genes are TRBV10-1 and TRBJ1-2; possibly TRBD1 for D (6 bases). The length of the CDR3 is 17 residues. Trimming pared 7 bases from V and 6 bases from J, leaving 27 bases between. In germline, CDR1 is WNHNN, CDR2 SYGVQD (reference sequence).

The chain joins TRBV5-1 to TRBJ2-7, with 7 bases fitting TRBD1. The CDR3 consists of 14 residues. Germline CDR1 reads SGHRS; CDR2 reads YFSETQ. V lost 3 bases, J lost 5 bases, and 8 bases stayed unmatched. CDR3 in amino acids: CASSSAGGYNEQYF. The CDR3 nucleotides read TGCGCCAGCAGCTCCGCAGGGGGTTACAACGAGCAGTACTTC.

The CDR3 region is CASNPGPSQDIQYF. In DNA, the CDR3 is TGTGCCAGCAATCCAGGTCCGAGCCAGGACATTCAGTACTTC. J is TRBJ2-4 and V is TRBV2; D not resolved. V was shortened by 7 bases and J by 8 bases, with 18 bases between the two germline ends. The CDR3 has 14 residues. Germline V CDR1 and CDR2: SNHLY, FYNNEI.

The chain recombines TRBV28 with TRBJ1-2; D unclear. The CDR3 is 17 amino acids. V gave up 3 bases and J gave up 2 bases, with 19 bases separating them. Germline CDR1 is MDHEN and CDR2 is SYDVKM. This chain's CDR3 is CASSFEGGVWVNYGYTF. In DNA, the CDR3 is TGTGCCAGCAGTTTCGAAGGCGGGGTATGGGTGAACTATGGCTACACCTTC.

The V call is TRBV6-5, the J call TRBJ2-1; possibly TRBD1 for D (6 bases). Germline CDR1 reads MNHEY; CDR2 reads SVGAGI. The CDR3 runs 15 residues. V shed 6 bases and J shed 0 bases, with 12 bases lying between them. The CDR3 DNA reads TGTGCCAGCAGAAGAGGACAGAGCTCCTACAATGAGCAGTTCTTC. Encoded protein: CASRRGQSSYNEQFF.

This chain joins TRBV27 and TRBJ2-1; TRBD1 matches at 7 bases. This CDR3 has 15 amino acids. Trimming removed 5 bases from V and 3 bases from J; junction bases left unmatched: 7. Germline V CDR1 and CDR2: MNHEY, SMNVEV (reference sequence). DNA of the CDR3: TGTGCCAGCAGTGTCGGGGACAGAGACTACAATGAGCAGTTCTTC. It is translated as CASSVGDRDYNEQFF.

This rearrangement joins TRBV9 to TRBJ1-4; tentative D call: TRBD1 (6 bases). V lost 0 bases and J 5 bases, leaving 14 bases between the germline ends. Germline CDR1 SGDLS, CDR2 YYNGEE. This CDR3 region has 16 residues. CDR3 protein: CASSVAPQGTNEKLFF. The CDR3 coding sequence is TGTGCCAGCAGCGTAGCCCCCCAGGGGACAAATGAAAAACTGTTTTTT.

The V call is TRBV19, the J call TRBJ2-1; tentatively, D is TRBD1 (5 bases). CDR1 and CDR2 from the germline V gene are LNHDA and SQIVND (reference sequence). The CDR3 runs 15 residues. Trimming pared 2 bases from V and 4 bases from J, leaving 12 bases between. CDR3 amino acids: CASSISGSNYNEQFF. The CDR3 coding sequence is TGTGCCAGTAGTATATCAGGGTCGAATTACAATGAGCAGTTCTTC.

The rearrangement uses TRBV7-7 and TRBJ2-3; possibly TRBD1 for D (5 bases). The CDR3 sequence is 15 residues long. The ends were cut back, 1 base at V and 2 bases at J, with 10 bases in the middle. CDR1 SSHAT and CDR2 FNYEAQ come from the germline V gene (reference sequence). CDR3: CASSLGAGNTDTQYF. The CDR3, as DNA: TGTGCCAGCAGCTTAGGGGCAGGGAACACAGATACGCAGTATTTT.

The genes are TRBV5-1 and TRBJ2-1, with D maybe TRBD2 (6 bases). The CDR3 sequence is 17 residues long. Trimming took off 0 bases at V and 0 bases at J, with 13 bases between the two ends. Germline-derived CDR1 and CDR2 are SGHRS and YFSETQ. DNA of the CDR3: TGCGCCAGCAGCTTGGATTGGTACGGGGGCTCCTACAATGAGCAGTTCTTC. As protein: CASSLDWYGGSYNEQFF.

The chain joins TRBV19 to TRBJ2-1; 9 nucleotides align to TRBD2. The germline V gene encodes CDR1 LNHDA and CDR2 SQIVND (reference sequence). Unmatched junction bases numbered 4, after V lost 1 base and J lost 6 bases. There are 15 residues in the CDR3. The CDR3 bases are TGTGCCAGTAGTATAGGACTAGCGGAACGCAATGAGCAGTTCTTC. Residues: CASSIGLAERNEQFF. The variable domain in full, completed from reference TRBV19 and TRBJ2-1, reads DGGITQSPKYLFRKEGQNVTLSCEQNLNHDAMYWYRQDPGQGLRLIYYSQIVNDFQKGDIAEGYSVSREKKESFPLTVTSAQKNPTAFYLCASSIGLAERNEQFFGPGTRLTVL.

The chain links TRBV6-5 to TRBJ2-6, with a possible D match to TRBD1 (6 bases). The CDR3 loop spans 16 amino acids. CDR1 and CDR2 from the germline V gene are MNHEY and SVGAGI. Trimming stripped 4 bases from V and 0 bases from J, with 10 bases between. CDR3 region: CASSWGRSSGANVLTF. The DNA of the CDR3 is TGTGCCAGCAGTTGGGGGCGCAGCTCTGGGGCCAACGTCCTGACTTTC.

The chain has TRBV7-9 and TRBJ2-2; 11 bases are shared with TRBD2. This CDR3 spans 18 amino acids. Germline CDR1 reads SEHNR; CDR2 reads FQNEAQ (reference sequence). With 2 bases clipped from V and 2 bases from J, the junction kept 7 bases outside the gene matches. The CDR3 sequence: CASSLPPRLAGNTGELFF. CDR3 DNA: TGTGCCAGCAGCTTACCTCCGAGACTAGCGGGAAACACCGGGGAGCTGTTTTTT.